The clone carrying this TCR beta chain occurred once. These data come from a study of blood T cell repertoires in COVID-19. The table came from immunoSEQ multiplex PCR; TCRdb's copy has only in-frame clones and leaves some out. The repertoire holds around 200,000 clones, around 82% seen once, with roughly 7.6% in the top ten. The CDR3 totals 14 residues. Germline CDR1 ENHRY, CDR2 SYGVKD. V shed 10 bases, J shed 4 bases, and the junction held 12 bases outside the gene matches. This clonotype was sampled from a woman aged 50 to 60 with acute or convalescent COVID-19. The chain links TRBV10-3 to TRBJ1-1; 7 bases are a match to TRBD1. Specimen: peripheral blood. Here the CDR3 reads CATHSTGVGTEAFF. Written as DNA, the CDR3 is TGTGCCACCCACTCCACAGGGGTGGGCACTGAAGCTTTCTTT.